What follows describes a single TCR beta chain. The antigen remains undetermined. This CDR3 has 16 residues. The germline gives CDR1 MDHEN, CDR2 SYDVKM. The V gene end was trimmed by 3 bases and the J gene end by 2 bases; junction bases not matched to a gene: 10. This sample is part of a study of graft-versus-host responses after intestinal transplantation. This table comes from immunoSEQ multiplex PCR, and its TCRdb copy is limited to in-frame clones, with some not included. The data hold tens of thousands of clones, with around 89% observed a single time. Sequencing was performed on unstimulated CD8+ T cells sorted from spleen or lymph node cells, taken before intestinal transplant. This clonotype originated in a human donor who received an intestinal transplant. The V and J genes are TRBV28 and TRBJ2-7; the match to TRBD1 covers 7 bases. The CDR3 protein is CASSFPPQGETYEQYF. The CDR3 nucleotides are TGTGCCAGCAGTTTTCCCCCTCAGGGGGAAACCTACGAGCAGTACTTC.